These 14 T cell receptor beta chains were sequenced from one sample in a study of cytotoxic CD8 clonotypes in ibrutinib-treated CLL. Generated by immunoSEQ multiplex PCR, the TCRdb table keeps only in-frame clones and is missing some. This repertoire shows roughly 330,000 clones, roughly 71% found once; its top ten account for about 5.9%. The specimen comprised PBMCs, sampled after 36 months of ibrutinib treatment. The source is a human donor with chronic lymphocytic leukemia.

The J gene is TRBJ2-7, the V gene TRBV9; D may be TRBD1 (6 bases). The CDR3 runs to 14 residues. Trimming removed 0 bases from V and 3 bases from J, with 10 bases in between. Germline lookup yields CDR1 SGDLS and CDR2 YYNGEE. The CDR3 is CASSVGGGNYEQYF. CDR3 nucleotide sequence: TGTGCCAGCAGCGTAGGAGGGGGAAACTACGAGCAGTACTTC.

The V and J genes are TRBV18 and TRBJ1-2, with D possibly being TRBD1 (5 bases). Germline loops: CDR1 KGHSH, CDR2 LQKENI. V lost 3 bases to trimming and J lost 8 bases, with 13 bases between them. The CDR3 contains 13 residues. The CDR3 coding sequence is TGTGCCAGCTCACCGACCAGGGTTGGGGGCTACACCTTC. Translation gives CASSPTRVGGYTF.

The genes are TRBV13 and TRBJ1-5; 9 bases match TRBD1. The germline gives CDR1 PRHDT, CDR2 FYEKMQ (reference sequence). This CDR3 is 16 amino acids long. V was pared by 5 bases and J by 2 bases, with 7 bases of the junction left unmatched. The CDR3: CASSRRQGDGNQPQHF. CDR3 nucleotide sequence: TGTGCCAGCAGCCGCCGACAGGGGGATGGCAATCAGCCCCAGCATTTT.

For this clone: In the same sample, other DNA sequences code for this CDR3. This chain links TRBV5-6 with TRBJ2-7; TRBD1 matches 11 bases. From germline, CDR1 is SGHDT and CDR2 YYEEEE. V trimming: 4 bases; J trimming: 4 bases; junction bases outside the gene matches: 4. CDR3 length: 14 residues. CDR3 protein: CASSLGQGAYEQYF. The CDR3 DNA reads TGTGCCAGCAGCCTCGGACAGGGGGCATACGAGCAGTACTTC.

The chain has TRBV4-1 and TRBJ2-7, with D possibly being TRBD1 (6 bases). The CDR3 is 16 amino acids. Trimming removed 0 bases at V and 4 bases at J, with 16 bases between. Germline CDR1 reads MGHRA; CDR2 reads YSYEKL. CDR3 in amino acids: CASSQDSWGPVYEQYF. The CDR3 DNA reads TGCGCCAGCAGCCAAGATTCATGGGGGCCCGTGTACGAGCAGTACTTC.

A few counts support this clone. The gene calls are TRBV7-2 and TRBJ1-5; D is unresolved. With 1 base removed from V and 6 bases from J, the gap between germline ends came to 7 bases. The CDR3 contains 13 residues. The V gene's germline CDR1 is SGHTA and CDR2 FQGNSA. The CDR3 loop is CASSLDLSQPQHF. The DNA for the CDR3 is TGTGCCAGCAGCTTAGATCTTAGTCAGCCCCAGCATTTT.

This chain links TRBV29-1 with TRBJ2-5, with D perhaps TRBD1 or TRBD2 (6 bases each). Germline V lookup: CDR1 SQVTM, CDR2 ANQGSEA. Trimming shortened V by 0 bases and J by 1 base, and 18 bases separated the two germline ends. This CDR3 comprises 17 residues. DNA for the CDR3: TGCAGCGTTGAAGAGGTGGGCAGGGGAGGCCCCCAAGAGACCCAGTACTTC. Its protein is CSVEEVGRGGPQETQYF.

V and J are TRBV9 and TRBJ1-3; D remains ambiguous. CDR3 size: 15 residues. Germline loops: CDR1 SGDLS, CDR2 YYNGEE. Trimming took 0 bases from V and 2 from J, leaving 9 bases between them. DNA of the CDR3: TGTGCCAGCAGCGTAGGAGGGCAGGCTGGAAACACCATATATTTT. It translates to CASSVGGQAGNTIYF.

V and J are TRBV6-5 and TRBJ2-2, with a weak D call TRBD2 (6 bases). Germline lookup yields CDR1 MNHEY and CDR2 SVGAGI. The length of the CDR3 is 16 residues. V gave up 3 bases and J gave up 0 bases, with 11 bases separating them. This CDR3 reads CASSYGGSANTGELFF. CDR3 sequence (DNA): TGTGCCAGCAGTTATGGGGGGAGTGCGAACACCGGGGAGCTGTTTTTT.

V is TRBV7-8 and J is TRBJ2-5; D is ambiguous. Trimming removed 2 bases at V and 4 bases at J, with 11 bases between. The CDR3 totals 14 residues. Germline V gives CDR1 SGHVS, CDR2 FQNEAQ. The CDR3 protein is CASSLTLARETQYF. CDR3 nucleotide sequence: TGTGCCAGCAGCTTAACATTGGCAAGAGAGACCCAGTACTTC.

This clone was seen more than once but under ten times. Here the CDR3 DNA reads TGCGCCAGCAGCTTGGTGTCCGGAGTTAATGAAAAACTGTTTTTT. Encoded protein: CASSLVSGVNEKLFF. V usage is TRBV5-1 and J usage is TRBJ1-4; D not resolved. The length of the CDR3 is 15 residues. The ends were cut back, 0 bases at V and 4 bases at J, with 10 bases in the middle. Germline V gives CDR1 SGHRS, CDR2 YFSETQ.

The chain couples TRBV11-2 to TRBJ1-4; D call uncertain. The V end lost 0 bases, the J end lost 4 bases, and 9 bases lay between the germline ends. Germline V gene sequence: CDR1 SGHAT, CDR2 FQNNGV. The CDR3 is 15 residues long. The CDR3 here is CASSLEWVNNEKLFF. As DNA, the CDR3 is TGTGCCAGCAGCTTAGAATGGGTTAATAATGAAAAACTGTTTTTT.

The chain is built from TRBV7-2 and TRBJ1-2, with D perhaps TRBD1 (5 bases). Germline CDR1 is SGHTA and CDR2 is FQGNSA. The CDR3 consists of 14 residues. V shed 4 bases and J shed 6 bases, with 15 bases lying between them. The CDR3 sequence: CASSSRGRGHGYTF. In DNA, the CDR3 is TGTGCCAGCAGCTCCCGGGGTAGGGGCCATGGCTACACCTTC. Together with reference TRBV7-2 and TRBJ1-2, the CDR3 gives the full variable domain: GAGVSQSPSNKVTEKGKDVELRCDPISGHTALYWYRQSLGQGLEFLIYFQGNSAPDKSGLPSDRFSAERTGGSVSTLTIQRTQQEDSAVYLCASSSRGRGHGYTFGSGTRLTVV.

The chain has TRBV5-5 and TRBJ2-3, with D possibly being TRBD1 (5 bases). CDR1 SGHKS and CDR2 YYEKEE come from the germline V gene (reference sequence). Trimming removed 3 bases at V and 2 bases at J, with 10 bases between. The CDR3 sequence is 14 residues long. As DNA, the CDR3 is TGTGCCAGCAGCTATGACAGCTACACAGATACGCAGTATTTT. It encodes CASSYDSYTDTQYF.